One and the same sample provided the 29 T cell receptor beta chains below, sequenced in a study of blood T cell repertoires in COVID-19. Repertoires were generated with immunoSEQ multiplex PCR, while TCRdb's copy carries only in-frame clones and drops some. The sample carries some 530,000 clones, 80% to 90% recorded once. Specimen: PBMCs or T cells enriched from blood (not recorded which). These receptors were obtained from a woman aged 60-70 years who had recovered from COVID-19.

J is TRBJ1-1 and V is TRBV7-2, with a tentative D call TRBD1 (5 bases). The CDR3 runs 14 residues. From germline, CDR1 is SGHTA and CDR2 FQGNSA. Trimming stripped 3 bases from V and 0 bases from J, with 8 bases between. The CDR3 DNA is TGTGCCAGCAGCTTTGGGGGGATGAACACTGAAGCTTTCTTT. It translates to CASSFGGMNTEAFF.

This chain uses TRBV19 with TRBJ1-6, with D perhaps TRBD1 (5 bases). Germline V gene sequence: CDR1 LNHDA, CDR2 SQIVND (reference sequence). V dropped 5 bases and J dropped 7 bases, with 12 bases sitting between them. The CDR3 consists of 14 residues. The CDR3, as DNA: TGTGCCAGTAGTGAGAGGCAGGGAAATTCACCCCTCCACTTT. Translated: CASSERQGNSPLHF.

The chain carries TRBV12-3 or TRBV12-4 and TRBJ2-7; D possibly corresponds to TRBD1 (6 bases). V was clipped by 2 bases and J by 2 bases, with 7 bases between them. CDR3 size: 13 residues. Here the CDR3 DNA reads TGTGCCAGCAGTTTAAGGGGGACCTACGAGCAGTACTTC. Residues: CASSLRGTYEQYF.

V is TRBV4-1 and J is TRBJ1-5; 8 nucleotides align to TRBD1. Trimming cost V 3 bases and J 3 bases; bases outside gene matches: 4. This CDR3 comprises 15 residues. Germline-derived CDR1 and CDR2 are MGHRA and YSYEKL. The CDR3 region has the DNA TGCGCCAGCAGCCAGGACAGGGAACCCAATCAGCCCCAGCATTTT. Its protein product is CASSQDREPNQPQHF.

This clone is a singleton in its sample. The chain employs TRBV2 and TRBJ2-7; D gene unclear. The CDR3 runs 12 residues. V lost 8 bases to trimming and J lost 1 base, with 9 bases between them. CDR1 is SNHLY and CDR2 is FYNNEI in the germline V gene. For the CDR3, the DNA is TGTGCCAGCCGGAGCCGTTCCTACGAGCAGTACGTC. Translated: CASRSRSYEQYV.

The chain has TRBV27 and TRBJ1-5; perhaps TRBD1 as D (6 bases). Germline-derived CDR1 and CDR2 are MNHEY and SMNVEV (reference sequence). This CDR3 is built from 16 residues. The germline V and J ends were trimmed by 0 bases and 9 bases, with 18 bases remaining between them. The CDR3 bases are TGTGCCAGCAGTTTATCGGGGGGGCCCACCCACGGGCCCCAGCATTTT. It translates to CASSLSGGPTHGPQHF.

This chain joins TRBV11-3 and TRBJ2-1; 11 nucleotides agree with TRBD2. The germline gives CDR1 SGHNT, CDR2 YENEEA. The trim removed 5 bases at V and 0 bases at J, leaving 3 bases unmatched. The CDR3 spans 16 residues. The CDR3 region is CASSTSGGSSYNEQFF. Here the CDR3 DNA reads TGTGCCAGCAGCACTAGCGGGGGTTCCTCCTACAATGAGCAGTTCTTC.

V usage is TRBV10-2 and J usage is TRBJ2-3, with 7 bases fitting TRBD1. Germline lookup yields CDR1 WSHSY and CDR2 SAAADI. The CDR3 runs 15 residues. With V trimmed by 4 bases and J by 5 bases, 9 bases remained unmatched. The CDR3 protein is CASSVGTEPLDTQYF. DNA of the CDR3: TGCGCCAGCAGTGTAGGGACAGAACCTCTAGATACGCAGTATTTT.

The CDR3: CASSLASTGLRSPLHF. The DNA for the CDR3 is TGTGCCAGCAGCTTAGCCTCGACAGGGCTGAGGTCACCCCTCCACTTT. The V gene is TRBV7-2, the J gene TRBJ1-6; 7 positions match TRBD1. Germline-derived CDR1 and CDR2 are SGHTA and FQGNSA. This CDR3 is 16 amino acids long. Trimming took 0 bases from V and 10 from J; bases not matched to a gene: 9.

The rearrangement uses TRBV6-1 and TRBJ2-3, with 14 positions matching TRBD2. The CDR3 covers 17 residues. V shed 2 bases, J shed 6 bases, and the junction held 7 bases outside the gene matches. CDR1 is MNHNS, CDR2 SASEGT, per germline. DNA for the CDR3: TGTGCCAGCAGTGAACAACCGGGACTAGCGGGAGTCGATACGCAGTATTTT. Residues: CASSEQPGLAGVDTQYF.

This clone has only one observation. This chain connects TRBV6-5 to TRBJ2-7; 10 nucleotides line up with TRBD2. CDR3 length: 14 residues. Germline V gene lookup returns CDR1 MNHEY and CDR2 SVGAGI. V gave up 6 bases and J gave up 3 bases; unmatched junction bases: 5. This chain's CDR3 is CASRVAGGFYEQYF. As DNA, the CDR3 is TGTGCCAGCAGGGTAGCGGGGGGCTTCTACGAGCAGTACTTC.

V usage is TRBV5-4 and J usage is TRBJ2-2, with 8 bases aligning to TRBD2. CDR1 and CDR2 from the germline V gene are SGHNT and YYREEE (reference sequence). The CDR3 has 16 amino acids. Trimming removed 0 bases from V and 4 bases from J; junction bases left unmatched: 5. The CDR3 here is CASSLVLAAATGELFF. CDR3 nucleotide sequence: TGTGCCAGCAGCTTGGTACTAGCGGCGGCCACCGGGGAGCTGTTTTTT.

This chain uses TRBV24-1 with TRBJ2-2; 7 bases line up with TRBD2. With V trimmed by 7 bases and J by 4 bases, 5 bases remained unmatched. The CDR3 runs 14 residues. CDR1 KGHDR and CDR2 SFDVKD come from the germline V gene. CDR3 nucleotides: TGTGCCACCAGACCGGGAGGCGGCACCGGGGAGCTGTTTTTT. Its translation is CATRPGGGTGELFF.

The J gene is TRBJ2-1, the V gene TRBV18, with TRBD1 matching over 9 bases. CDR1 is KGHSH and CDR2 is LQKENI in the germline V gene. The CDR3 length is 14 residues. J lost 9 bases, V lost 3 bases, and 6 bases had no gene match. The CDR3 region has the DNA TGTGCCAGCTCACCGTCGAACAGGGGGCGTGAGCAGTTCTTC. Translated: CASSPSNRGREQFF. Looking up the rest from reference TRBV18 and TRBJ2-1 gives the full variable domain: NAGVMQNPRHLVRRRGQEARLRCSPMKGHSHVYWYRQLPEEGLKFMVYLQKENIIDESGMPKERFSAEFPKEGPSILRIQQVVRGDSAAYFCASSPSNRGREQFFGPGTRLTVL.

The CDR3 nucleotides are TGTGCCAGCAGATCGACAGGTAGTCTTTCACCCCTCCACTTT. Translating gives CASRSTGSLSPLHF. The chain has TRBV28 and TRBJ1-6; D might be TRBD1 (6 bases). Germline loops: CDR1 MDHEN, CDR2 SYDVKM. V was pared by 6 bases and J by 9 bases, with 15 bases between. The CDR3 has 14 residues. Supplemented by reference TRBV28 and TRBJ1-6, the full variable domain reads DVKVTQSSRYLVKRTGEKVFLECVQDMDHENMFWYRQDPGLGLRLIYFSYDVKMKEKGDIPEGYSVSREKKERFSLILESASTNQTSMYLCASRSTGSLSPLHFGNGTRLTVT.

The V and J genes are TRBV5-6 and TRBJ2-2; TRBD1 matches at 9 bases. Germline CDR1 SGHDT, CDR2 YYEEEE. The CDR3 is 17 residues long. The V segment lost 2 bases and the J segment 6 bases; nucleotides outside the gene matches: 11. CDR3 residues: CASSLNSGTGRPGELFF. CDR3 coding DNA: TGTGCCAGCAGCTTAAATTCAGGGACAGGGCGGCCCGGGGAGCTGTTTTTT.

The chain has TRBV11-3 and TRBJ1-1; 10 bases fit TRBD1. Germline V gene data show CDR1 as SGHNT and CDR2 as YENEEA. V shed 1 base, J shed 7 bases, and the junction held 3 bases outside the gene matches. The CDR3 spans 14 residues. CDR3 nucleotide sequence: TGTGCCAGCAGCTTAGGAGGGACAGGGGATGAAGCTTTCTTT. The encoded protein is CASSLGGTGDEAFF.

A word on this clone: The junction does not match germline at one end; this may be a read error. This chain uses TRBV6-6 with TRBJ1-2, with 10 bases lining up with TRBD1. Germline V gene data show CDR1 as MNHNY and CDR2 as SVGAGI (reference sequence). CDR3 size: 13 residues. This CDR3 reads CAGSGTGAYGYTF. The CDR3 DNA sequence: TGTGCCGGCAGCGGGACAGGGGCCTATGGCTACACCTTC.

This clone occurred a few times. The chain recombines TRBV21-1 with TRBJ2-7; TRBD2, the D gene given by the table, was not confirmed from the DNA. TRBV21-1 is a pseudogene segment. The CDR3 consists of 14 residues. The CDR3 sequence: CASIAGRAGSEQYV. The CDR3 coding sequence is TGTGCCAGCATCGCTGGGAGGGCCGGGAGTGAGCAGTACGTC.

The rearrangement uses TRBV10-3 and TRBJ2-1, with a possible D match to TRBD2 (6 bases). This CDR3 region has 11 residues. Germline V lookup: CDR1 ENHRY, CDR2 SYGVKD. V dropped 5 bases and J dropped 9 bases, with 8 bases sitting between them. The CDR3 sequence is CAISSGAEQFF. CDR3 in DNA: TGTGCCATCAGTTCGGGAGCTGAGCAGTTCTTC.

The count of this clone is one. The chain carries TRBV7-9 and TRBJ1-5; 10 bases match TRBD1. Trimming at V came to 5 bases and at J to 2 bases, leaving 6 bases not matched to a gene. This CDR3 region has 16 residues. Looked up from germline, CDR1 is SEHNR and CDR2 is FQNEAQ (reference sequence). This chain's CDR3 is CASSLAGTGGNQPQHF. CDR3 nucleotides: TGTGCCAGCAGCCTGGCGGGGACAGGGGGCAATCAGCCCCAGCATTTT.

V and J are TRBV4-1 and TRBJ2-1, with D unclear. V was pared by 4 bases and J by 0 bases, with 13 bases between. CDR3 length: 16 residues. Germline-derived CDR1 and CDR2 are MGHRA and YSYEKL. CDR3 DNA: TGCGCCAGCAGCCCCTTAGAGAGGAGCTCCTACAATGAGCAGTTCTTC. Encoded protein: CASSPLERSSYNEQFF.

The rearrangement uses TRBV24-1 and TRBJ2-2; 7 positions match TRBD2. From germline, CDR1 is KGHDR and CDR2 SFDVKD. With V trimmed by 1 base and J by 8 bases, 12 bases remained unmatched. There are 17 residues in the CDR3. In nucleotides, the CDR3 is TGTGCCACCAGTGATTTTGGACAACCTAAAGCGGGAGGGGAGCTGTTTTTT. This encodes CATSDFGQPKAGGELFF.

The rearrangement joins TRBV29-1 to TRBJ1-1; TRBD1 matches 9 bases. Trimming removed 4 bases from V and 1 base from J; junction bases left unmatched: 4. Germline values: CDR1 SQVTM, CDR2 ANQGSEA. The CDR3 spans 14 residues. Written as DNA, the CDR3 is TGCAGCGTTGGGGGGACAGGGAGGAACACTGAAGCTTTCTTT. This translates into CSVGGTGRNTEAFF.

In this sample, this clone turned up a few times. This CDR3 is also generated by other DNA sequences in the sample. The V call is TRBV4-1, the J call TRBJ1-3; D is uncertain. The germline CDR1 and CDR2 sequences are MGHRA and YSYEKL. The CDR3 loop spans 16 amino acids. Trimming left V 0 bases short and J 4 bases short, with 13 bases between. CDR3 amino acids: CASSQDGSLSGNTIYF. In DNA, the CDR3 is TGCGCCAGCAGCCAAGATGGCTCCTTGTCCGGAAACACCATATATTTT.

The chain's CDR3 is CASSSEDSPEAFF. CDR3 in DNA: TGTGCCAGCAGCTCCGAGGACAGTCCTGAAGCTTTCTTT. This chain uses TRBV11-3 with TRBJ1-1; D may be TRBD1 (6 bases). The CDR3 has 13 residues. V lost 4 bases to trimming and J lost 6 bases, with 12 bases between them. The germline CDR1 and CDR2 sequences are SGHNT and YENEEA.

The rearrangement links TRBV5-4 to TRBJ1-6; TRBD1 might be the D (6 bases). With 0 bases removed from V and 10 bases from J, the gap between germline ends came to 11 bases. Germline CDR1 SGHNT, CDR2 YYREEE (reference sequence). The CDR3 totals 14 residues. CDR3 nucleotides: TGTGCCAGCAGCTTGGACAGGGCCGAATCACCCCTCCACTTT. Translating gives CASSLDRAESPLHF.

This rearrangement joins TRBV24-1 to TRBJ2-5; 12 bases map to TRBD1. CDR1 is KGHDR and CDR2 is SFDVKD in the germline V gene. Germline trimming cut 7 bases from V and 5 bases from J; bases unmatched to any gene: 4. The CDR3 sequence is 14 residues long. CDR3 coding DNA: TGTGCCACCAGGGGACAGGGGGCCTCGGAGACCCAGTACTTC. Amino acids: CATRGQGASETQYF.

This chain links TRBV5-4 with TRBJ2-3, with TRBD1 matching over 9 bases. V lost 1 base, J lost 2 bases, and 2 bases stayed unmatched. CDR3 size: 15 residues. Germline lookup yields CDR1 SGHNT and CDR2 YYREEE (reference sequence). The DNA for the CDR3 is TGTGCCAGCAGCTTGCGGGACAGGGTCACAGATACGCAGTATTTT. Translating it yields CASSLRDRVTDTQYF.